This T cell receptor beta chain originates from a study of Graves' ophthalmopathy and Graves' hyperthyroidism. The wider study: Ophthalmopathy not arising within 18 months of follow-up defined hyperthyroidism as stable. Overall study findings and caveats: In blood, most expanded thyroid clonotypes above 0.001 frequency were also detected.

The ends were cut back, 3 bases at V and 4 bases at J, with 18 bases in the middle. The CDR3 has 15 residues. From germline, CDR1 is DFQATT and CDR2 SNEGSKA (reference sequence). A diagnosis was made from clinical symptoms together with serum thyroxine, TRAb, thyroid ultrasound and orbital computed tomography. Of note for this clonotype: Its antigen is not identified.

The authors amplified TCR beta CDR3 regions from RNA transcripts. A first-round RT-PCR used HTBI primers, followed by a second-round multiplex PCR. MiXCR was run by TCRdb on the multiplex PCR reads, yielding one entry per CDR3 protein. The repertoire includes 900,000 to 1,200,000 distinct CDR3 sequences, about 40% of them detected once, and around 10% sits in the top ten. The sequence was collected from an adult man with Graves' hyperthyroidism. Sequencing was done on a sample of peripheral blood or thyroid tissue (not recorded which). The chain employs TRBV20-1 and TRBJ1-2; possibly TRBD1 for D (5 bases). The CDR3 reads CSARGRGAWGYGYTF. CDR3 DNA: TGCAGTGCTAGGGGCCGGGGCGCGTGGGGCTATGGCTACACCTTC.